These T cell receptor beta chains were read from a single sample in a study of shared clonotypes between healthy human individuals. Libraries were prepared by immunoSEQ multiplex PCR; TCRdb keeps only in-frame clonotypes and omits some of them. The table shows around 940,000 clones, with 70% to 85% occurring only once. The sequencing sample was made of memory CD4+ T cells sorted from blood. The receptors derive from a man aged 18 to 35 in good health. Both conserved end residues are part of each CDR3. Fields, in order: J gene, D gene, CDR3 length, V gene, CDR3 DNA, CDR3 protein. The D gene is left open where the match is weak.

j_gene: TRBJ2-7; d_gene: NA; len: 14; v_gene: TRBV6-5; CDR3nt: TGTGCCAGCAGCCCAGGGAATCCCCCCTACGAGCAGTACTTC; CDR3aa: CASSPGNPPYEQYF
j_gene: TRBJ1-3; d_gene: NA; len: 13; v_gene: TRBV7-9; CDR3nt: TGTGCCAGCCGGCAAGGGGCTGGAAACACCATATATTTT; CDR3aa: CASRQGAGNTIYF
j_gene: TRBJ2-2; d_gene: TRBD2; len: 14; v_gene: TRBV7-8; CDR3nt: TGTGCCAGCAGCTCCCGGCGGGGGACCGGGGAGCTGTTTTTT; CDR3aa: CASSSRRGTGELFF
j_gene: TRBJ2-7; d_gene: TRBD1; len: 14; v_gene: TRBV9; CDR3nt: TGTGCCAGCAGCGTAGGCGACAGGGACTACGAGCAGTACTTC; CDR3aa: CASSVGDRDYEQYF
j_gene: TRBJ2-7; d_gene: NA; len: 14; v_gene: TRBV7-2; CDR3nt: TGTGCCAGCAGCCCACAGAGAATTACCTACGAGCAGTACTTC; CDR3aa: CASSPQRITYEQYF
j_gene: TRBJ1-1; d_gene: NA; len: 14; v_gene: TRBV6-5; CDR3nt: TGTGCCAGCAGACCCGGACAGCGCAACACTGAAGCTTTCTTT; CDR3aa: CASRPGQRNTEAFF
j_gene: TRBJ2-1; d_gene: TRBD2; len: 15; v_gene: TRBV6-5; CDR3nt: TGTGCCAGTAGTCGGGGACTAGCGGGAGCTAATGAGCAGTTCTTC; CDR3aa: CASSRGLAGANEQFF
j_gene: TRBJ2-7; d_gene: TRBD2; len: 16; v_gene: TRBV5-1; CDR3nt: TGCGCCAGCAGCTCATACCCGGGACTAGCGGCTTACGAGCAGTACTTC; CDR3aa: CASSSYPGLAAYEQYF
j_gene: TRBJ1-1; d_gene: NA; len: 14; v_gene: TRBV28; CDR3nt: TGTGCCAGCAGCCCCCAAGCCCCGAACACTGAAGCTTTCTTT; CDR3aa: CASSPQAPNTEAFF
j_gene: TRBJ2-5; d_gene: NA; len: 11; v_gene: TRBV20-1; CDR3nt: TGCAGTGCTAGTCAAGAAGAGACCCAGTACTTC; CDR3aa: CSASQEETQYF
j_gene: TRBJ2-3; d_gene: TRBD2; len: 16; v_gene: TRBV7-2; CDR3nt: TGTGCCAGCAGCTTAAGATTAGCGGGAGTCCCAGATACGCAGTATTTT; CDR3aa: CASSLRLAGVPDTQYF
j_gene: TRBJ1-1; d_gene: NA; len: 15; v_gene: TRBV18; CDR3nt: TGTGCCAGCTCACCGCCTCGGGGGGTGAACACTGAAGCTTTCTTT; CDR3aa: CASSPPRGVNTEAFF
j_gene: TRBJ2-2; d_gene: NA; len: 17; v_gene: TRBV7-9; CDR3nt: TGTGCCAGCAGCTTGCTAACAGGGTCCGCGAACACCGGGGAGCTGTTTTTT; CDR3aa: CASSLLTGSANTGELFF
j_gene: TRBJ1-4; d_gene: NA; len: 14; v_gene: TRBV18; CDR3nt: TGTGCCAGCTCAAACCCACCACCTGAGGAAAAACTGTTTTTT; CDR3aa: CASSNPPPEEKLFF